The next 10 T cell receptor beta chains were all read from a single sample in a study of shared clonotypes between healthy human individuals (dated by TCRdb to about 2020). For the CD8 naive samples, CD45RO-negative cells were positively selected for CCR7, yielding a CD45RA+CCR7+ population from which TemRA cells were excluded. The library was obtained by the immunoSEQ multiplex PCR assay. Held by TCRdb, this immuneACCESS table contains in-frame sequences only and omits some clones. Under half of the omission traces to an unresolved V gene where checked; the cause of the rest is unknown. This sample holds roughly 2,000,000 clones; roughly 93% were observed only once. Together, the top ten hold 1.5% to 2% of the sample. The sequencing sample was made of naive CD8+ T cells from PBMCs. Reading the label with the study, this specimen's cell subset or site is: CD45RA+CCR7+. The receptors were gathered from a man aged 18 to 35 in good health. Some clones in this sample may be carry-over from other donors' samples.

The CDR3 coding sequence is TGTGCCAGCAGCTTTGGGGGAGGGGACGAGCAGTACTTC. Amino acids: CASSFGGGDEQYF. V usage is TRBV7-3 and J usage is TRBJ2-7, with 7 bases that match TRBD2. Germline assignment: CDR1 SGHTA and CDR2 FQGTGA. V lost 3 bases, J lost 5 bases, and 4 bases stayed unmatched. The CDR3 is made up of 13 amino acids.

In the case of this clone: One end of the junction is discordant with germline, which a read error may explain. CDR3 sequence reads: CASSVSFLRTGVHEQYF. CDR3 nucleotide sequence: TGTGCCAGCAGTGTATCCTTCTTAAGGACAGGGGTACACGAGCAGTACTTC. The gene calls are TRBV27 and TRBJ2-7; 9 bases agree with TRBD1. CDR3 length: 17 amino acids. CDR1 is MNHEY, CDR2 SMNVEV, per germline (reference sequence).

The V gene is TRBV10-3, the J gene TRBJ1-5, with D perhaps TRBD1 (5 bases). The CDR3 spans 16 residues. Trimming left V 0 bases short and J 5 bases short, with 14 bases between. Per the germline V gene, CDR1 is ENHRY and CDR2 is SYGVKD. CDR3 bases: TGTGCCATCAGTGAGTCGACAATTCTGGGGGATCAGCCCCAGCATTTT. Its translation: CAISESTILGDQPQHF.

V and J are TRBV7-8 and TRBJ1-1; D gene uncertain. Trimming removed 5 bases from V and 1 base from J, with 11 bases in between. The CDR3 length is 14 residues. The germline CDR1 and CDR2 sequences are SGHVS and FQNEAQ. This chain's CDR3 is CASSPLVGNTEAFF. CDR3 sequence (DNA): TGTGCCAGCAGCCCCCTCGTGGGGAACACTGAAGCTTTCTTT.

J is TRBJ2-3 and V is TRBV4-2; D call uncertain. Trimming stripped 0 bases from V and 2 bases from J, with 9 bases between. The V gene's germline CDR1 is LGHNA and CDR2 YNFKEQ. The CDR3 has 15 amino acids. CDR3 coding DNA: TGTGCCAGCAGCCAAGATTTCCGCTTCACAGATACGCAGTATTTT. Translated, it gives CASSQDFRFTDTQYF.

This clone was found once. The chain recombines TRBV11-2 with TRBJ1-2; D is ambiguous. The CDR3 runs 15 residues. The V end lost 4 bases, the J end lost 6 bases, and 18 bases lay between the germline ends. Per germline, CDR1 SGHAT and CDR2 FQNNGV. The CDR3 DNA follows: TGTGCCAGCAGCTCACAGTTGACGCCTCCAAATGGCTACACCTTC. This encodes CASSSQLTPPNGYTF.

The rearrangement links TRBV19 to TRBJ2-7, with a weak D call TRBD2 (6 bases). V was pared by 5 bases and J by 7 bases, with 15 bases between. Germline V gives CDR1 LNHDA, CDR2 SQIVND (reference sequence). There are 13 residues in the CDR3. This CDR3 reads CASSLGSGDEQYF. The CDR3 nucleotides are TGTGCCAGTAGTTTGGGCTCGGGGGATGAGCAGTACTTC.

The rearrangement links TRBV7-8 to TRBJ1-3; tentatively, D is TRBD1 (5 bases). The CDR3 is made up of 14 amino acids. In germline, CDR1 is SGHVS, CDR2 FQNEAQ. The germline V and J ends were trimmed by 2 bases and 4 bases, with 9 bases remaining between them. CDR3 protein: CASSLLQGGNTIYF. The CDR3 DNA reads as TGTGCCAGCAGCTTACTCCAGGGCGGAAACACCATATATTTT.

The chain links TRBV28 to TRBJ1-6; no reliable D call. The V end was cut by 8 bases, the J end by 10 bases, with 3 bases between. The germline V gene has CDR1 MDHEN and CDR2 SYDVKM. The CDR3 contains 9 residues. The CDR3: CASGSPLHF. CDR3 coding DNA: TGTGCCAGCGGGTCACCCCTCCACTTT.

Remarks on this clone: Different DNA sequences within this sample yield the same CDR3. V usage is TRBV27 and J usage is TRBJ2-1; D might be TRBD2 (6 bases). CDR1 and CDR2 from the germline V gene are MNHEY and SMNVEV (reference sequence). The CDR3 length is 13 residues. The V end was cut by 4 bases, the J end by 4 bases, with 8 bases between. The CDR3 loop is CASSSTSYNEQFF. DNA for the CDR3: TGTGCCAGCAGTTCGACTAGTTACAATGAGCAGTTCTTC.